These 17 T cell receptor beta chains were sequenced from one sample in a study of blood T cell repertoires in COVID-19. Using immunoSEQ multiplex PCR, the repertoire was profiled, and TCRdb retains in-frame clones only, with some absent. The sample yields approximately 220,000 clones, around 82% seen once. Source material: PBMCs or T cells enriched from blood (not recorded which). The receptor set was obtained from a woman aged 35 to 49 who had been exposed to COVID-19.

The gene calls are TRBV18 and TRBJ1-1, with D maybe TRBD1 (6 bases). The germline V gene has CDR1 KGHSH and CDR2 LQKENI. The V and J ends lost 3 bases and 2 bases respectively, with 16 bases between them. The CDR3 runs to 16 residues. The CDR3 spells CASSPRNDRSNTEAFF. The CDR3 DNA reads as TGTGCCAGCTCACCGCGCAACGACAGGTCTAACACTGAAGCTTTCTTT.

This clone appeared a single time. The chain combines TRBV5-1 with TRBJ1-2; 9 bases match TRBD1. This CDR3 is 15 amino acids long. The V segment lost 4 bases and the J segment 4 bases; nucleotides outside the gene matches: 8. The germline gives CDR1 SGHRS, CDR2 YFSETQ. In DNA form, the CDR3 reads TGCGCCAGCAGCCAAGGACAGGGGATGGTCTATGGCTACACCTTC. Translated: CASSQGQGMVYGYTF.

The chain recombines TRBV7-9 with TRBJ1-2, with TRBD1 matching 8 bases. The germline V gene has CDR1 SEHNR and CDR2 FQNEAQ (reference sequence). The V segment lost 0 bases and the J segment 9 bases; nucleotides outside the gene matches: 12. This CDR3 is 16 amino acids long. The CDR3: CASSLAGSGQGASYTF. CDR3 DNA sequence: TGTGCCAGCAGCTTAGCCGGAAGTGGGCAGGGGGCGAGCTACACCTTC.

The chain uses TRBV7-6 and TRBJ2-1; 12 positions agree with TRBD2. V shed 5 bases and J 9 bases; nucleotides not matched to a gene: 11. This CDR3 contains 16 residues. In germline, CDR1 is SGHVS, CDR2 FNYEAQ. The CDR3 DNA reads TGTGCCAGCAGCCACGACGATGCTAGCGGGGGGGCTGAGCAGTTCTTC. Amino acids: CASSHDDASGGAEQFF.

This chain connects TRBV3-1 (or the pseudogene TRBV3-2) to TRBJ1-1; the D is unclear. Trimming cost V 0 bases and J 2 bases, with 13 bases left between them. The germline CDR1 and CDR2 sequences are LGHDT and YNNKEL (reference sequence). CDR3 length equals 16 residues. The DNA for the CDR3 is TGTGCCAGCAGCCAAGAATTTCGCGAAAAAAACACTGAAGCTTTCTTT. Translating it yields CASSQEFREKNTEAFF.

The CDR3 nucleotides are TGTGCCAGTAGCCCGGACAGGGTGGGGACCACTGAAGCTTTCTTT. This encodes CASSPDRVGTTEAFF. The J gene is TRBJ1-1, the V gene TRBV19, with 8 bases that match TRBD1. The CDR3 runs to 15 residues. Germline V gene sequence: CDR1 LNHDA, CDR2 SQIVND (reference sequence). The V and J ends lost 6 bases and 4 bases, in that order; junction bases with no gene match: 10.

This clone has more than one count but fewer than ten. The chain carries TRBV7-8 and TRBJ1-1, with TRBD1 as a possible D gene (5 bases). Trimming shortened V by 3 bases and J by 0 bases, and 5 bases separated the two germline ends. There are 13 residues in the CDR3. Germline V gene data show CDR1 as SGHVS and CDR2 as FQNEAQ. CDR3 in amino acids: CASSLTVNTEAFF. The CDR3 DNA follows: TGTGCCAGCAGCTTGACAGTGAACACTGAAGCTTTCTTT. The full variable domain, rest sourced from reference TRBV7-8 and TRBJ1-1, is GAGVSQSPRYKVAKRGQDVALRCDPISGHVSLFWYQQALGQGPEFLTYFQNEAQLDKSGLPSDRFFAERPEGSVSTLKIQRTQQEDSAVYLCASSLTVNTEAFFGQGTRLTVV.

The chain carries TRBV2 and TRBJ2-3, with 8 bases identical to TRBD1. Germline assignment: CDR1 SNHLY and CDR2 FYNNEI. The CDR3 covers 15 residues. V lost 6 bases, J lost 2 bases, and 7 bases stayed unmatched. The CDR3 nucleotides are TGTGCCAGCAGGGAATTGACAGGGGCCACAGATACGCAGTATTTT. Its translation is CASRELTGATDTQYF.

This clone occurred once. The rearrangement joins TRBV14 to TRBJ1-2; no reliable D call. The V end was cut by 0 bases, the J end by 4 bases, with 6 bases between. Looked up from germline, CDR1 is SGHDN and CDR2 is FVKESK. CDR3 length: 13 amino acids. The CDR3 is CASSQEGPYGYTF. The DNA of the CDR3 is TGTGCCAGCAGCCAAGAGGGCCCCTATGGCTACACCTTC. The variable domain in full, completed from reference TRBV14 and TRBJ1-2, reads EAGVTQFPSHSVIEKGQTVTLRCDPISGHDNLYWYRRVMGKEIKFLLHFVKESKQDESGMPNNRFLAERTGGTYSTLKVQPAELEDSGVYFCASSQEGPYGYTFGSGTRLTVV.

The CDR3 DNA sequence: TGTGCCAGCAGCTTACTGCCGGGACAGCCTAATTCACCCCTCCACTTT. Encoded protein: CASSLLPGQPNSPLHF. This chain connects TRBV5-5 to TRBJ1-6, with 7 nucleotides matching TRBD1. CDR1 is SGHKS and CDR2 is YYEKEE in the germline V gene (reference sequence). V was pared by 2 bases and J by 6 bases, with 8 bases of the junction left unmatched. This CDR3 spans 16 amino acids.

This chain connects TRBV18 to TRBJ2-5; the D is unclear. The CDR3 length is 11 residues. The ends were cut back, 3 bases at V and 5 bases at J, with 4 bases in the middle. The germline gives CDR1 KGHSH, CDR2 LQKENI. The CDR3, as DNA: TGTGCCAGCTCACCTGGCGAGACCCAGTACTTC. This translates into CASSPGETQYF.

J is TRBJ1-1 and V is TRBV5-1; TRBD1 might be the D (6 bases). The CDR3 is 13 residues long. CDR1 is SGHRS, CDR2 YFSETQ, per germline. V was cut by 2 bases and J by 5 bases, with 10 bases left in between. CDR3 DNA: TGCGCCAGCAGCTTTTCAGGGGAGACTGAAGCTTTCTTT. Translating it yields CASSFSGETEAFF.

V and J are TRBV6-6 and TRBJ1-2; D not certain. The germline V gene encodes CDR1 MNHNY and CDR2 SVGAGI (reference sequence). The CDR3 has 14 amino acids. V was pared by 7 bases and J by 4 bases, with 16 bases between. The CDR3 coding sequence is TGTGCCAGCACCGTAAACGTCGGACTCTATGGCTACACCTTC. Protein sequence: CASTVNVGLYGYTF.

The chain carries TRBV10-3 and TRBJ1-1; D gene ambiguous. This CDR3 has 13 residues. Deletions cut 9 bases from V and 1 base from J, with 12 bases between. Germline V gene sequence: CDR1 ENHRY, CDR2 SYGVKD. The CDR3, as DNA: TGTGCCATGCAAGGAGTCCAGAACACTGAAGCTTTCTTT. Protein product: CAMQGVQNTEAFF.

This clone occurred once. The rearrangement links TRBV5-1 to TRBJ1-3; no firm D call. Trimming pared 0 bases from V and 0 bases from J, leaving 16 bases between. There are 18 residues in the CDR3. Germline CDR1 is SGHRS and CDR2 is YFSETQ. The CDR3 here is CASSLGGKSVFSGNTIYF. The DNA of the CDR3 is TGCGCCAGCAGCTTGGGAGGGAAGTCAGTCTTCTCTGGAAACACCATATATTTT.

The J gene is TRBJ1-2, the V gene TRBV6-5; TRBD1 matches at 10 bases. V dropped 7 bases and J dropped 7; count of bases not matched to a gene: 9. CDR3 length: 14 residues. Looked up from germline, CDR1 is MNHEY and CDR2 is SVGAGI. The DNA of the CDR3 is TGTGCCAGCACCCAAGGGGGGACAGGGGCTGGCTACACCTTC. Translated, it gives CASTQGGTGAGYTF.

This rearrangement joins TRBV28 to TRBJ2-1, with TRBD2 matching over 11 bases. J gave up 6 bases and V 7 bases, and 17 bases lay outside the gene matches. The CDR3 runs 18 residues. Per the germline V gene, CDR1 is MDHEN and CDR2 is SYDVKM. CDR3 amino acids: CASTPIELAGVRPNEQFF. The CDR3 nucleotides are TGTGCCAGCACTCCTATCGAACTAGCGGGGGTAAGACCCAATGAGCAGTTCTTC.